This section outlines one T cell receptor (beta chain) sequence together with its context. The antigen it binds to is not known. Within one base of it there is no much larger clone, and no base qualities were kept. These data come from a study of OX40 agonist ivuxolimab in advanced cancers. The study in broad terms: Ivuxolimab was an agonistic, fully human IgG2 monoclonal antibody directed against OX40 (CD134), a costimulatory receptor. Intravenous ivuxolimab was administered to patients every 2 weeks at six dose levels: 0.01, 0.1, 0.3, 1.5, 3 and 10 mg/kg. Of the roughly 51 patients in dose escalation, 19 had hepatocellular carcinoma, roughly 15 had melanoma, 9 had renal cell carcinoma and 9 had head and neck cancer. The dose-escalation cohort was 82.7% male with a mean age of 60 years, ranging from roughly 23 to 90. Patients were allowed to have had prior anti-PD-1, anti-PD-L1 or anti-CTLA-4 therapy, and 40% to 45% of the dose-escalation patients had previously received checkpoint inhibitors. Partial responses occurred in three dose-escalation patients, of whom one had hepatocellular carcinoma and two had cutaneous melanoma. The point of sequencing TCRbeta in the periphery was to test whether ivuxolimab changed TCR sequence diversity and drove clonal T-cell expansion. The paper describes the monotherapy dose-escalation part (N ≈ 49 patients) of the phase I trial of ivuxolimab. Broad study findings and their caveats: The antigen specificity of the peripheral T cells that underwent clonal expansion was not determined. Clonal expansion of both CD4+ and CD8+ blood T cells was observed from baseline to week 6 at doses 0.1 to 3.0 mg/kg. In partial responders in the 0.1-3.0 mg/kg groups, normalized peripheral clonal expansion was found to be among the lowest, especially among CD8+ T cells. Low levels of normalized T-cell clonal expansion were also seen in some patients who did not respond. After ivuxolimab, CD8+ T cells had more expanded clones than CD4+ T cells on average.

Patients with autoimmune disease history or receiving systemic immunosuppression were excluded from the trial. In every dose cohort, peripheral blood was drawn for TCR sequencing at baseline, cycle 4 day 1, and cycle 7 day 1. The samples were drawn from a first-in-human, open-label, multicenter phase I dose-escalation trial of ivuxolimab. Adults with locally advanced or metastatic melanoma, renal cell, hepatocellular, or head and neck squamous cell carcinoma were enrolled in the trial. CD4+ and CD8+ T cells were sorted separately from peripheral blood before TCR sequencing. Genomic DNA was isolated from the sorted cells so that the TCRbeta CDR3 region could be sequenced. TCRbeta CDR3 regions were sequenced using the immunoSEQ Assay. TCRdb mirrors the immuneACCESS table, restricted to in-frame sequences. Some clones are absent from its copies; in checked studies, under half trace to an unresolved V gene, and the reason for the others is unknown. The sample yields tens of thousands of clones; 91% were counted once. About 0.31% of the sample goes to the ten largest clones.

The CDR3, from cysteine to phenylalanine, totals 15 residues. Only the CDR3 portion is preserved as DNA: 45 bases, with reading frame beginning at the first base. From a lookup of the germline V gene, CDR1 and CDR2 are SGDLS and YYNGEE. For this chain, trimming is 0 bases at the V end and 2 bases at the J end, and the number of junction bases without a gene match is 2. Sequenced material: CD4+ or CD8+ T cells sorted from blood, taken in a trial of the OX40 agonist ivuxolimab. This TCR came from an adult with an advanced solid tumor such as melanoma, head and neck, liver or kidney cancer. The chain is assembled from TRBV9 and TRBJ2-3; 8 bases in the middle match TRBD2. The CDR3 reads CASSVGGRTTDTQYF. The nucleotide sequence is TGTGCCAGCAGCGTAGGCGGGAGGACCACAGATACGCAGTATTTT.